The next 23 T cell receptor beta chains were all read from a single sample in a study of blood T cells in healthy people across ages. A second 7 to 11 cycle PCR used barcoded and J-beta primers. TCRdb re-called the 5' RACE reads through MiXCR, storing one row per CDR3 protein. The repertoire holds some 1.5 million distinct CDR3 sequences, with under 30% as singletons. Sequences were obtained from blood. The receptor source for this set is a woman aged 25-40 years in good health.

The chain couples TRBV20-1 to TRBJ2-3; the D is unclear. CDR1 DFQATT and CDR2 SNEGSKA come from the germline V gene (reference sequence). The CDR3 loop spans 13 amino acids. The CDR3 spells CSLGSASTDTQYF. As DNA, the CDR3 is TGCAGCCTCGGTTCCGCTAGCACAGATACGCAGTATTTT.

V and J are TRBV5-1 and TRBJ2-3, with D hard to call. Germline CDR1 reads SGHRS; CDR2 reads YFSETQ. V lost 0 bases, J lost 1 base, and 9 bases lay in between. CDR3 length equals 15 residues. In DNA form, the CDR3 reads TGCGCCAGCAGCTTGGGGAAGGGCGGCACAGATACGCAGTATTTT. Its protein is CASSLGKGGTDTQYF. Supplemented by reference TRBV5-1 and TRBJ2-3, the full variable domain reads KAGVTQTPRYLIKTRGQQVTLSCSPISGHRSVSWYQQTPGQGLQFLFEYFSETQRNKGNFPGRFSGRQFSNSRSEMNVSTLELGDSALYLCASSLGKGGTDTQYFGPGTRLTVL.

This clonotype was seen a handful of times. The chain combines TRBV4-3 with TRBJ2-5; D might be TRBD1 (6 bases). CDR1 is LGHNA and CDR2 is YSLEER in the germline V gene. Trimming pared 3 bases from V and 4 bases from J, leaving 15 bases between. The CDR3 has 15 residues. CDR3 residues: CASSHEQGKGETQYF. CDR3 nucleotides: TGCGCCAGCAGCCATGAACAGGGTAAAGGAGAGACCCAGTACTTC.

V and J are TRBV12-3 or TRBV12-4 and TRBJ1-5, with D possibly being TRBD1 (5 bases). V was clipped by 7 bases and J by 0 bases, with 13 bases between them. The CDR3 consists of 15 residues. In DNA form, the CDR3 reads TGTGCCAGCACTATCGGACACTATAGCAATCAGCCCCAGCATTTT. Its protein product is CASTIGHYSNQPQHF.

The sample holds one count of this clonotype. The genes are TRBV28 and TRBJ1-4, with D possibly TRBD1 on 6 matching bases. Per the germline V gene, CDR1 is MDHEN and CDR2 is SYDVKM. The CDR3 has 15 residues. Trimming pared 5 bases from V and 7 bases from J, leaving 17 bases between. CDR3 sequence reads: CASSIRQEGGEKLFF. The DNA for the CDR3 is TGTGCCAGCAGTATACGACAGGAAGGGGGTGAAAAACTGTTTTTT.

This clonotype was counted between two and nine times. The chain links TRBV7-2 to TRBJ1-2, with D tentatively TRBD1 (6 bases). The CDR3 covers 15 residues. V gave up 2 bases and J gave up 8 bases, with 18 bases separating them. Germline CDR1 reads SGHTA; CDR2 reads FQGNSA. The CDR3 is CASSLNAARGYGYTF. The CDR3 DNA is TGTGCCAGCAGCTTAAATGCGGCTAGGGGGTACGGCTACACCTTC. Using reference TRBV7-2 and TRBJ1-2 for the parts outside the CDR3, the full variable domain is GAGVSQSPSNKVTEKGKDVELRCDPISGHTALYWYRQSLGQGLEFLIYFQGNSAPDKSGLPSDRFSAERTGGSVSTLTIQRTQQEDSAVYLCASSLNAARGYGYTFGSGTRLTVV.

The V gene is TRBV7-2, the J gene TRBJ2-5; D may be TRBD2 (6 bases). Germline V CDR1 and CDR2: SGHTA, FQGNSA. Trimming removed 3 bases from V and 1 base from J, with 9 bases in between. This CDR3 region has 14 residues. For the CDR3, the DNA is TGTGCCAGCAGCTTCCGGGACTTCCAAGAGACCCAGTACTTC. Residues: CASSFRDFQETQYF.

This clonotype has more than one count but fewer than ten. The rearrangement links TRBV7-2 to TRBJ2-3; the match to TRBD2 covers 9 bases. The CDR3 is 16 residues long. Germline assignment: CDR1 SGHTA and CDR2 FQGNSA. Unmatched junction bases numbered 13, after V lost 10 bases and J lost 2 bases. As DNA, the CDR3 is TGTGCCACCTCGATCCATAGCGGGGGATTCACAGATACGCAGTATTTT. Translated: CATSIHSGGFTDTQYF. The full variable domain, its missing parts supplied by reference TRBV7-2 and TRBJ2-3, is GAGVSQSPSNKVTEKGKDVELRCDPISGHTALYWYRQSLGQGLEFLIYFQGNSAPDKSGLPSDRFSAERTGGSVSTLTIQRTQQEDSAVYLCATSIHSGGFTDTQYFGPGTRLTVL.

A few counts support this clonotype. The chain uses TRBV5-1 and TRBJ2-3; TRBD2 agrees at 11 bases. The CDR3 sequence is 15 residues long. Per the germline V gene, CDR1 is SGHRS and CDR2 is YFSETQ. The V gene end was trimmed by 1 base and the J gene end by 6 bases; junction bases not matched to a gene: 4. CDR3 sequence reads: CASSLPTSGADTQYF. In nucleotides, the CDR3 is TGCGCCAGCAGCTTGCCGACTAGCGGGGCGGATACGCAGTATTTT.

CDR3 loop: CASSFWTGIYGYTF. The CDR3 DNA reads as TGTGCCAGCAGCTTCTGGACAGGGATCTATGGCTACACCTTC. The chain uses TRBV7-9 and TRBJ1-2, with TRBD1 matching 8 bases. With V trimmed by 3 bases and J by 4 bases, 4 bases remained unmatched. This CDR3 spans 14 amino acids. CDR1 SEHNR and CDR2 FQNEAQ come from the germline V gene (reference sequence).

Concerning this clonotype: A clone one base away is much larger, so this may be a read error. The J gene is TRBJ1-5, the V gene TRBV7-2; unclear D gene. The CDR3 has 15 residues. The V gene's germline CDR1 is SGHTA and CDR2 FQGNSA. V lost 7 bases to trimming and J lost 0 bases, with 13 bases between them. The CDR3 loop reads CASNFDGYSNQPQHF. The CDR3 coding sequence is TGTGCCAGCAACTTCGACGGATATAGCAATCAGCCCCAGCATTTT.

This rearrangement joins TRBV6-2 or TRBV6-3 to TRBJ2-7, with 7 bases fitting TRBD1. The CDR3 has 13 residues. V trimming: 8 bases; J trimming: 3 bases; junction bases outside the gene matches: 7. Germline V lookup: CDR1 MNHEY, CDR2 SVGEGT. In DNA, the CDR3 is TGTGCCAGCGGTGGGACAGTGTTCTACGAGCAGTACTTC. It yields the protein CASGGTVFYEQYF.

This clonotype has ten or more counts. This chain uses TRBV5-1 with TRBJ2-7, with D possibly matching TRBD2 (5 bases). In germline, CDR1 is SGHRS, CDR2 YFSETQ. V was trimmed by 3 bases and J by 7 bases, leaving 17 bases between them. The CDR3 totals 14 residues. Written as DNA, the CDR3 is TGCGCCAGCAGCTCGTCTCTGACGGGAAGAGAGCAGTACTTC. This sequence encodes CASSSSLTGREQYF.

A few counts support this clonotype. J is TRBJ2-1 and V is TRBV7-2; tentatively, D is TRBD1 (6 bases). From germline, CDR1 is SGHTA and CDR2 FQGNSA. The CDR3 is 15 residues long. The V end was cut by 5 bases, the J end by 5 bases, with 16 bases between. CDR3 DNA sequence: TGTGCCAGCAGCGTCTACAGGGCGGGCAACAATGAGCAGTTCTTC. Encoded protein: CASSVYRAGNNEQFF.

The rearrangement uses TRBV20-1 and TRBJ2-2; 8 bases are a match to TRBD2. This CDR3 has 15 residues. The ends lost 6 bases at V and 4 bases at J; junction bases unmatched: 10. Germline loops: CDR1 DFQATT, CDR2 SNEGSKA (reference sequence). CDR3 sequence: CSARSGSWGTGELFF. In DNA, the CDR3 is TGCAGTGCAAGAAGCGGGAGCTGGGGCACCGGGGAGCTGTTTTTT.

In its sample, this clonotype was seen many times. The junction differs from germline at one of its ends, possibly a read error. The chain uses TRBV20-1 and TRBJ1-1; no clear D gene. This CDR3 is built from 10 residues. Germline V lookup: CDR1 DFQATT, CDR2 SNEGSKA (reference sequence). As DNA, the CDR3 is TGCAGCGCTAGTGGGACTGAAGCTTTCTTT. As protein: CSASGTEAFF.

This chain connects TRBV27 to TRBJ2-7, with 8 bases identical to TRBD1. This CDR3 has 16 amino acids. CDR1 and CDR2 from the germline V gene are MNHEY and SMNVEV (reference sequence). V lost 0 bases and J lost 2; bases outside the gene matches: 6. The CDR3 DNA is TGTGCCAGCAGTTTATCTGAGACAGGGGTCCCCTACGAGCAGTACTTC. It translates to CASSLSETGVPYEQYF.

This clonotype was detected a few times. The chain carries TRBV2 and TRBJ2-7; 9 positions agree with TRBD1. There are 13 residues in the CDR3. The J segment lost 5 bases and the V segment lost 11 bases, leaving 10 bases of the junction unmatched. CDR1 and CDR2 from the germline V gene are SNHLY and FYNNEI. In DNA, the CDR3 is TGTGCCGGGAAAGGGACAGGGCCCCACGAGCAGTACTTC. Residues: CAGKGTGPHEQYF.

About this clonotype itself: With a much larger clone just one base away, this may be a read error. The chain joins TRBV24-1 to TRBJ2-7, with a possible D match to TRBD1 (5 bases). Trimming stripped 1 base from V and 2 bases from J, with 14 bases between. Germline CDR1 KGHDR, CDR2 SFDVKD. This CDR3 has 16 residues. As DNA, the CDR3 is TGTGCCACCAGTGATTTTGCGTGGGGCCATACCTACGAGCAGTACTTC. As protein: CATSDFAWGHTYEQYF.

The rearrangement uses TRBV12-3 or TRBV12-4 and TRBJ2-1; no clear D. There are 14 residues in the CDR3. Deletions cut 6 bases from V and 0 bases from J, with 9 bases between. CDR3 sequence (DNA): TGTGCCAGCAGGAGTATGAGCTCCTACAATGAGCAGTTCTTC. Amino acids: CASRSMSSYNEQFF.

Details on this clonotype: A read error is possible here, since a much larger clone lies one base away. The chain links TRBV6-5 to TRBJ2-5, with TRBD2 matching over 11 bases. V dropped 2 bases and J dropped 3; count of bases not matched to a gene: 8. There are 17 residues in the CDR3. Germline V gene sequence: CDR1 MNHEY, CDR2 SVGAGI. The CDR3 nucleotides are TGTGCCAGCAGTTACCACGGACTAGCGGGCCACAAAGAGACCCAGTACTTC. Its protein product is CASSYHGLAGHKETQYF.

The chain carries TRBV28 and TRBJ2-1; 7 nucleotides match TRBD1. Germline CDR1 and CDR2: MDHEN and SYDVKM. The CDR3 spans 14 residues. The trim removed 8 bases at V and 5 bases at J, leaving 9 bases unmatched. In DNA form, the CDR3 reads TGTGCCAGCCGAGGGGGCAGGGCCCACAATGAGCAGTTCTTC. Translated, it gives CASRGGRAHNEQFF.

This chain links TRBV13 with TRBJ2-1, with a tentative D call TRBD2 (5 bases). CDR3 length: 16 amino acids. Germline values: CDR1 PRHDT, CDR2 FYEKMQ (reference sequence). Deletions cut 5 bases from V and 4 bases from J, with 18 bases between. The CDR3 here is CASSGRAVSGYNEQFF. CDR3 DNA sequence: TGTGCCAGCAGCGGTAGGGCGGTCTCGGGATACAATGAGCAGTTCTTC.